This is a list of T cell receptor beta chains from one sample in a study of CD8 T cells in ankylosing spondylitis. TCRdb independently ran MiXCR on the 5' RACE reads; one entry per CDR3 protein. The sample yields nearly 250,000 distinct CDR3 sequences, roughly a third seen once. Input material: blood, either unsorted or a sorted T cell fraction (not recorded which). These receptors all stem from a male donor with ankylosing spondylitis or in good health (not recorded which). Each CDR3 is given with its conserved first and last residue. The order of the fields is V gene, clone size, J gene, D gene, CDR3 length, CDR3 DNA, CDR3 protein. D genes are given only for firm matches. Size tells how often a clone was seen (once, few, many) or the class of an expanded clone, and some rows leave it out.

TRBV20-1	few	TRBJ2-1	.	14	TGCAGTGCTAGAGATTTCCGGGGGGCTAGTGAGCAGTTCTTC	CSARDFRGASEQFF
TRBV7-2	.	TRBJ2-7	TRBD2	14	TGTGCCAGCAGCGAGGGACTAGTCCGCTACGAGCAGTACTTC	CASSEGLVRYEQYF
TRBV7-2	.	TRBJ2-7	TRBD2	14	TGTGCCAGCAGCTCTCAGCGGGGACCCTACGAGCAGTACTTC	CASSSQRGPYEQYF
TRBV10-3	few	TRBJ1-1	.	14	TGTGCCATCAGCTTGGGCAGGGGAAGTACTGAAGCTTTCTTT	CAISLGRGSTEAFF
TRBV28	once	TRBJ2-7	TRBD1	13	TGTGCCAGCAGCCTGACAGGGCGGTACGAGCAGTACTTC	CASSLTGRYEQYF
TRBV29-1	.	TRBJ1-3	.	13	TGCAGCGTTCTCGCGGGGGATGGAAACACCATATATTTT	CSVLAGDGNTIYF
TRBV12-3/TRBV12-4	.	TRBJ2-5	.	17	TGTGCCAGCAGTTCCCTTCCAGGGACACCTGTCCAAGAGACCCAGTACTTC	CASSSLPGTPVQETQYF
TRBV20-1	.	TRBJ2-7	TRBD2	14	TGCAGTGCTAGAGATTTGAGGGGAGGGTACGAGCAGTACTTC	CSARDLRGGYEQYF
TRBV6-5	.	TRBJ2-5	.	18	TGTGCCAGCAGTTACTCGAGTCCCCCGAGACCGCCGGGAGAGACCCAGTACTTC	CASSYSSPPRPPGETQYF
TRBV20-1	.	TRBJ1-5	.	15	TGCAGTGCTAGGCCCCCGGTCGGTCGCAATCAGCCCCAGCATTTT	CSARPPVGRNQPQHF
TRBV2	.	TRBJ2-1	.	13	TGTGCCAGCATGGACAGTTCCTACAATGAGCAGTTCTTC	CASMDSSYNEQFF
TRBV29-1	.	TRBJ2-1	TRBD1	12	TGCAGCGCCCCGGGCAGGGGGAATGAGCAGTTCTTC	CSAPGRGNEQFF
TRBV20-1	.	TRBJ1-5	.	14	TGCAGTGCTAGGGGACCGAAGAGCAATCAGCCCCAGCATTTT	CSARGPKSNQPQHF
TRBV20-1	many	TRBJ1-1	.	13	TGCAGTGCTTACAGCTTCATGAACACTGAAGCTTTCTTT	CSAYSFMNTEAFF
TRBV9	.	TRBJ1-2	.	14	TGTGCCAGCAGCCCCCGGACACCGGGGTATGGCTACACCTTC	CASSPRTPGYGYTF
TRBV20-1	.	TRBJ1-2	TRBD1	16	TGCAGTGCTGGCCCCCCACCGGGACAGGCTAACTATGGCTACACCTTC	CSAGPPPGQANYGYTF
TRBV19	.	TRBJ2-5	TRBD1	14	TGTGCCAGTAGTCCCCCGGGACAGCCGGAGACCCAGTACTTC	CASSPPGQPETQYF
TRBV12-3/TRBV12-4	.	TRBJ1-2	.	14	TGTGCCAGCAGCCCGAGCACAGGGAACTTGGGCTACACCTTC	CASSPSTGNLGYTF
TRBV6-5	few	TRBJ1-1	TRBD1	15	TGTGCCAGCAGTTACTCGACAGGGGTGAGGGCTGAAGCTTTCTTT	CASSYSTGVRAEAFF
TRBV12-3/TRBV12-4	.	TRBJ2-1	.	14	TGTGCCAGCAGTGCCCTGACCCCGGGGAATGAGCAGTTCTTC	CASSALTPGNEQFF
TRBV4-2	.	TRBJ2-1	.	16	TGTGCCAGCAGCTTTGCAGCCTGGAGCTCCTACAATGAGCAGTTCTTC	CASSFAAWSSYNEQFF
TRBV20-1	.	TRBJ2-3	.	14	TGCAGTGCTGGGAAGACTAGTTTGACAGATACGCAGTATTTT	CSAGKTSLTDTQYF
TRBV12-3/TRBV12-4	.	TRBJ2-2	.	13	TGTGCCAGCAGACGTCTAGGGGCTGGGGAGCTGTTTTTT	CASRRLGAGELFF
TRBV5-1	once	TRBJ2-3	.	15	TGCGCCAGCAGCCTCCATCCCGGGCTTACAGATACGCAGTATTTT	CASSLHPGLTDTQYF
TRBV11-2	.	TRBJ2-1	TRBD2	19	TGTGCCAGCAGCTTAGGGACTAGCGGGGGCCTAAGCTCCTACAATGAGCAGTTCTTC	CASSLGTSGGLSSYNEQFF
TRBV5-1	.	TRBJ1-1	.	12	TGCGCCAGCAGCTTCCCCGGGAGAGAAGCTTTCTTT	CASSFPGREAFF
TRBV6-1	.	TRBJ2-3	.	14	TGTGCCAGCAGGCCCGGGATAACCACAGATACGCAGTATTTT	CASRPGITTDTQYF
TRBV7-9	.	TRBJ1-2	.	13	TGTGCCAGCAGCTTGGAGGGGATCTATGGCTACACCTTC	CASSLEGIYGYTF
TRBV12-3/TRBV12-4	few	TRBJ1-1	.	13	TGTGCCAGCAGTTTAGTTTGGAACACTGAAGCTTTCTTT	CASSLVWNTEAFF
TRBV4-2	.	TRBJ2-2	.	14	TGTGCCAGCAGCCAGGCAGGGAACACCGGGGAGCTGTTTTTT	CASSQAGNTGELFF
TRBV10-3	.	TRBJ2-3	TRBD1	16	TGTGCCATCAGTGAGTCTGCCACAGGGGGCATAGATACGCAGTATTTT	CAISESATGGIDTQYF
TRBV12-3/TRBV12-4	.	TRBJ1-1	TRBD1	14	TGTGCCAGCAGTCCGATTCAGGGGGCGACTGAAGCTTTCTTT	CASSPIQGATEAFF
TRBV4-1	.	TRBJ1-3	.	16	TGCGCCAGCAGCCAAGGGGCAGTACAGGGAGGAAACACCATATATTTT	CASSQGAVQGGNTIYF
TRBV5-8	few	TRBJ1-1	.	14	TGTGCCAGCAGCCCCAGGGGAGGAAGCACTGAAGCTTTCTTT	CASSPRGGSTEAFF
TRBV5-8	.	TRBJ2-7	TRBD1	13	TGTGCCAGCAACCGGGACAGGGCCTACGAGCAGTACTTC	CASNRDRAYEQYF
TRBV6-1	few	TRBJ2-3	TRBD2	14	TGTGCCAGCAGGGCTAGCGGATCCACAGATACGCAGTATTTT	CASRASGSTDTQYF
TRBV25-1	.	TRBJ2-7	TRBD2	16	TGTGCCAGCAGTGTCAGCGGGGGTGGTTCCCCCGACGAGCAGTACTTC	CASSVSGGGSPDEQYF
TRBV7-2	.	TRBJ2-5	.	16	TGTGCCAGCAGACGACCAGGGGATGTCGACCAAGAGACCCAGTACTTC	CASRRPGDVDQETQYF
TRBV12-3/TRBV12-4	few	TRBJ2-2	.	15	TGTGCCAGCAGACCAGGGGGGCCTAACACCGGGGAGCTGTTTTTT	CASRPGGPNTGELFF
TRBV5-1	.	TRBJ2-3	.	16	TGCGCCAGCAGCTTGTGGCGTCAGACCAGCACAGATACGCAGTATTTT	CASSLWRQTSTDTQYF
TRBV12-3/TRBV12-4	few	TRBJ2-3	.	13	TGTGCCAGCAGTTTTGTTGAAGTAAATACGCAGTATTTT	CASSFVEVNTQYF
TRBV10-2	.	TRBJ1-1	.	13	TGCGCCAGCAGAGAGGCTTTGAACACTGAAGCTTTCTTT	CASREALNTEAFF
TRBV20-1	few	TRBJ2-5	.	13	TGCAGTGCTAGAGATAACCAAATGGAGACCCAGTACTTC	CSARDNQMETQYF